This T cell receptor (beta chain) was identified during a study of shared clonotypes between healthy human individuals. V was pared by 4 bases and J by 10 bases, with 16 bases between. Germline CDR1 and CDR2: SEHNR and FQNEAQ (reference sequence). The length of the CDR3 is 13 residues. In the authors' methods: Filtering differed for immunoSEQ, which gave only junction sequences without quality scores. The repertoire was sequenced with immunoSEQ multiplex PCR; TCRdb's copy has only in-frame clones and lacks some. That table supplies the V and J calls and clone size; D and trimming were determined from the DNA. The sample includes about 1 million clones, 65% to 75% of them seen just once.

The sequencing input was memory CD4+ T cells sorted from blood. Subset of the sample: CD45RA-negative fraction. This clonotype was sampled from a man in his late teens or twenties in good health. This sequence joins TRBV7-9 and TRBJ1-2; the D is unclear. The CDR3: CASSSSWESVYTF. DNA of the CDR3: TGTGCCAGCAGCTCCTCCTGGGAGTCGGTCTACACCTTC.